This TCR beta chain was sequenced for a study of blood T cell repertoires in COVID-19. For the study at large: The United States, Italy and Spain supplied acute and convalescent COVID-19 samples. Sources were T cells, B-cell-depleted T cells, or PBMCs; the material itself was cDNA or gDNA.

Original processing methods: Reference gene primer amplification yielded estimated nucleated cell counts. Clones were sequenced by immunoSEQ multiplex PCR, and TCRdb holds only the in-frame ones, with some missing. The V and J calls and clone size are taken from that table; D and trimming were inferred from the DNA. The table includes about 98,000 clones, roughly 92% detected once. Trimming shortened V by 4 bases and J by 3 bases, and 20 bases separated the two germline ends. The germline V gene has CDR1 SGHDT and CDR2 YYEEEE. The CDR3 runs 16 residues. Seattle-derived patients entered the study during active infection and were followed longitudinally.

This clonotype was sampled from a woman aged 45-60 years with COVID-19, enrolled during active disease. The rearrangement joins TRBV5-6 to TRBJ2-7; a possible D gene is TRBD1 (6 bases). The sequenced sample consisted of peripheral blood. This CDR3 is CASSPGWGPTHYEQYV. As DNA, the CDR3 is TGTGCCAGCAGCCCCGGGTGGGGGCCGACCCACTACGAGCAGTACGTC.